The 16 T cell receptor beta chains below all came from one sample that was sequenced in a study of blood T cell repertoires in COVID-19. Sequencing was performed with immunoSEQ multiplex PCR; in TCRdb, only in-frame clones are kept and a portion is missing. The sample has 300,000 to 350,000 clones; roughly 87% are singletons. The sequencing sample was made of peripheral blood. These receptors all come from a man younger than 45 with COVID-19, enrolled during active disease.

The chain recombines TRBV10-2 with TRBJ2-7; TRBD1 matches at 8 bases. This CDR3 is built from 15 residues. CDR1 WSHSY and CDR2 SAAADI come from the germline V gene. J gave up 3 bases and V 3 bases, and 7 bases lay outside the gene matches. The CDR3 bases are TGCGCCAGCAGTGACCCCCGGACAGGGATCTACGAGCAGTACTTC. It specifies CASSDPRTGIYEQYF.

This clone was found many times. This sample also contains other DNA sequences that code for the same CDR3. The chain recombines TRBV19 with TRBJ2-7, with no clear D. V lost 3 bases and J lost 2, with 8 bases in between. Germline CDR1 reads LNHDA; CDR2 reads SQIVND (reference sequence). The CDR3 runs to 13 residues. CDR3 residues: CASSIASTYEQYF. Written as DNA, the CDR3 is TGTGCCAGTAGTATTGCCAGTACCTACGAGCAGTACTTC. Full variable domain (missing parts from reference TRBV19 and TRBJ2-7): DGGITQSPKYLFRKEGQNVTLSCEQNLNHDAMYWYRQDPGQGLRLIYYSQIVNDFQKGDIAEGYSVSREKKESFPLTVTSAQKNPTAFYLCASSIASTYEQYFGPGTRLTVT.

The V and J genes are TRBV7-8 and TRBJ2-3; TRBD2 agrees at 11 bases. Germline lookup yields CDR1 SGHVS and CDR2 FQNEAQ. The junction had 3 bases not matched to a gene; V was cut back by 2 bases and J by 2 bases. This CDR3 is 16 amino acids long. In DNA form, the CDR3 reads TGTGCCAGCAGCTTAATAGCGGGAGGGTCCACAGATACGCAGTATTTT. It encodes CASSLIAGGSTDTQYF.

The sample holds a few counts of this clone. The chain is built from TRBV2 and TRBJ2-3, with D uncertain. V was shortened by 6 bases and J by 1 base, with 11 bases between the two germline ends. Germline CDR1 SNHLY, CDR2 FYNNEI. CDR3 size: 14 residues. CDR3 protein: CASSRNHRTDTQYF. CDR3 nucleotide sequence: TGTGCCAGCAGCAGAAACCACCGCACAGATACGCAGTATTTT.

The rearrangement joins TRBV3-1 (or the pseudogene TRBV3-2) to TRBJ2-7, with 10 positions matching TRBD1. The V gene's germline CDR1 is LGHDT and CDR2 YNNKEL (reference sequence). This CDR3 has 14 residues. After removal of 1 base from V and 4 bases from J, the junction contained 1 base not matched to a gene. CDR3 loop: CASSQGDRGYEQYF. In nucleotides, the CDR3 is TGTGCCAGCAGCCAAGGGGACAGGGGTTACGAGCAGTACTTC.

The genes are TRBV10-3 and TRBJ1-5, with D possibly being TRBD1 (6 bases). The V and J ends lost 5 bases and 3 bases respectively, with 8 bases between them. CDR3 length: 13 amino acids. CDR1 and CDR2 from the germline V gene are ENHRY and SYGVKD. As DNA, the CDR3 is TGTGCCATCAGTCGACAGGCCAATCAGCCCCAGCATTTT. Its translation: CAISRQANQPQHF.

V usage is TRBV19 and J usage is TRBJ1-3; a possible D gene is TRBD1 (5 bases). V was trimmed by 7 bases and J by 0 bases, leaving 13 bases between them. Germline V CDR1 and CDR2: LNHDA, SQIVND (reference sequence). This CDR3 spans 15 amino acids. CDR3 DNA: TGTGCCAGTACCCGGACAATTTACTCTGGAAACACCATATATTTT. This codes for CASTRTIYSGNTIYF.

In its sample, this clone was seen a few times. Germline is not matched at one junction end, which may reflect a read error. V is TRBV2 and J is TRBJ2-7, with 9 bases matching TRBD1. Germline V gene lookup returns CDR1 SNHLY and CDR2 FYNNEI. CDR3 size: 12 residues. The CDR3 sequence: CASSEAGTGRGF. CDR3 sequence (DNA): TGTGCCAGCAGTGAAGCTGGGACAGGGCGAGGGTTC.

This sequence joins TRBV15 and TRBJ1-4; D may be TRBD1 (5 bases). This CDR3 has 16 amino acids. Germline lookup yields CDR1 LNHNV and CDR2 YYDKDF (reference sequence). Trimming removed 0 bases from V and 1 base from J, with 9 bases in between. The CDR3 here is CATSRDRGGTNEKLFF. The CDR3 coding sequence is TGTGCCACCAGCAGAGATCGGGGGGGAACTAATGAAAAACTGTTTTTT.

This sequence joins TRBV7-2 and TRBJ2-3; TRBD2 agrees at 12 bases. Germline CDR1 is SGHTA and CDR2 is FQGNSA. The trim removed 2 bases at V and 5 bases at J, leaving 11 bases unmatched. The length of the CDR3 is 18 residues. CDR3 sequence (DNA): TGTGCCAGCAGCTTATCGGTACTAGCGGGAGGACCCCTAGATACGCAGTATTTT. Translating gives CASSLSVLAGGPLDTQYF.

The chain combines TRBV5-1 with TRBJ2-7; 7 nucleotides align to TRBD1. Unmatched junction bases numbered 11, after V lost 3 bases and J lost 2 bases. This CDR3 has 16 amino acids. The V gene's germline CDR1 is SGHRS and CDR2 YFSETQ. This chain's CDR3 is CASSSGPMTGTYEQYF. CDR3 DNA sequence: TGCGCCAGCAGCTCGGGGCCGATGACAGGGACCTACGAGCAGTACTTC. Full variable domain (outside the CDR3, taken from reference TRBV5-1 and TRBJ2-7): KAGVTQTPRYLIKTRGQQVTLSCSPISGHRSVSWYQQTPGQGLQFLFEYFSETQRNKGNFPGRFSGRQFSNSRSEMNVSTLELGDSALYLCASSSGPMTGTYEQYFGPGTRLTVT.

The chain has TRBV28 and TRBJ2-3; 13 bases are shared with TRBD2. With V trimmed by 8 bases and J by 5 bases, 1 base remained unmatched. Germline assignment: CDR1 MDHEN and CDR2 SYDVKM. This CDR3 contains 13 residues. The chain's CDR3 is CASGLAGVDTQYF. CDR3 coding DNA: TGTGCCAGCGGACTAGCGGGAGTAGATACGCAGTATTTT.

This clone was counted only a few times. The genes are TRBV18 and TRBJ2-7, with no clear D. V was clipped by 3 bases and J by 2 bases, with 8 bases between them. The germline CDR1 and CDR2 sequences are KGHSH and LQKENI. The CDR3 has 13 amino acids. The CDR3 DNA reads as TGTGCCAGCTCACCCGGCAGGACCTACGAGCAGTACTTC. As protein: CASSPGRTYEQYF.

V and J are TRBV2 and TRBJ2-7; D is perhaps TRBD1 (7 bases). The CDR3 runs 14 residues. Germline CDR1 and CDR2: SNHLY and FYNNEI. Trimming pared 4 bases from V and 2 bases from J, leaving 12 bases between. CDR3 coding DNA: TGTGCCAGCAGTGTTGGAGGGGGCCCCTACGAGCAGTACTTC. Protein: CASSVGGGPYEQYF.

This clone was seen only once. The gene calls are TRBV19 and TRBJ2-7, with D possibly matching TRBD2 (6 bases). Germline V gene data show CDR1 as LNHDA and CDR2 as SQIVND (reference sequence). This CDR3 comprises 15 residues. Trimming removed 3 bases at V and 4 bases at J, with 16 bases between. CDR3 amino acids: CASSISGTSNYEQYF. CDR3 nucleotides: TGTGCCAGTAGTATCTCCGGGACTTCAAATTACGAGCAGTACTTC.

This sequence joins TRBV4-3 and TRBJ2-5, with TRBD2 matching over 8 bases. This CDR3 contains 15 residues. Per the germline V gene, CDR1 is LGHNA and CDR2 is YSLEER. Germline trimming cut 4 bases from V and 3 bases from J; bases unmatched to any gene: 7. CDR3 DNA sequence: TGCGCCAGCAGCCTTTTACTAGCGGCAGAAGAGACCCAGTACTTC. It encodes CASSLLLAAEETQYF.